Listed below are T cell receptor beta chains from one sample, sequenced in a study of blood T cell repertoires in COVID-19. Libraries were prepared by immunoSEQ multiplex PCR; TCRdb keeps only in-frame clonotypes and omits some of them. The table includes around 52,000 clones, more than 70% detected once. The sample taken for sequencing was peripheral blood. All receptors derive from a human donor in a cohort sampled during active COVID-19. The CDR3 runs from the conserved cysteine through the conserved F or W. A D gene is named only where the DNA matches it firmly. Clone size is stated in some rows and not others, as once, few, many or a class when expanded.

j_gene,d_gene,v_gene,len,abundance,CDR3aa,CDR3nt
TRBJ2-1,NA,TRBV10-3,13,NA,CAIGKGSGNEQFF,TGTGCCATCGGGAAGGGGTCTGGCAATGAGCAGTTCTTC
TRBJ1-1,TRBD1,TRBV19,17,NA,CASRVIWTGPRRTEAFF,TGTGCCAGTAGGGTAATCTGGACAGGACCCCGACGCACTGAAGCTTTCTTT
TRBJ1-4,NA,TRBV7-9,15,NA,CASSPGQGMDEKLFF,TGTGCCAGCAGCCCGGGGCAGGGGATGGATGAAAAACTGTTTTTT
TRBJ1-2,NA,TRBV29-1,11,NA,CSVADGYGYTF,TGCAGCGTTGCAGACGGCTATGGCTACACCTTC
TRBJ1-4,NA,TRBV6-5,13,NA,CASTRVVGEKLFF,TGTGCCAGCACCAGGGTTGTAGGGGAAAAACTGTTTTTT
TRBJ2-3,NA,TRBV6-1,18,NA,CASSERGLSFGSTDTQYF,TGTGCCAGCAGTGAAAGGGGCCTAAGTTTTGGGAGCACAGATACGCAGTATTTT
TRBJ1-1,TRBD1,TRBV27,15,once,CASSLKGGTGTEAFF,TGTGCCAGCAGTTTAAAAGGGGGGACAGGGACTGAAGCTTTCTTT
TRBJ1-6,NA,TRBV5-4,13,NA,CASSSEVNSPLHF,TGTGCCAGCAGCTCGGAGGTTAATTCACCCCTCCACTTT
TRBJ1-2,TRBD1,TRBV27,15,NA,CASSPVTGANYGYTF,TGTGCCAGCAGTCCTGTGACAGGGGCTAACTATGGCTACACCTTC
TRBJ1-6,TRBD1,TRBV2,14,few,CASRAGGGSSPLHF,TGTGCCAGCAGAGCTGGAGGGGGCAGTTCACCCCTCCACTTT
TRBJ2-7,NA,TRBV2,11,NA,CATHVQTKQYF,TGTGCCACCCATGTACAGACGAAACAGTACTTC
TRBJ1-5,NA,TRBV27,15,NA,CASSLGGLSNQPQHF,TGTGCCAGCAGCCTCGGGGGGCTTAGCAATCAGCCCCAGCATTTT
TRBJ2-7,TRBD2,TRBV30,13,once,CAWSQYGGNEQYF,TGTGCCTGGAGTCAATACGGGGGGAACGAGCAGTACTTC
TRBJ2-7,NA,TRBV6-5,14,once,CASSTGVRGSEQYF,TGTGCCAGCAGTACCGGGGTAAGAGGGTCCGAGCAGTACTTC
TRBJ2-3,TRBD2,TRBV24-1,17,NA,CATSDWGTSGVGDTQYF,TGTGCCACCAGTGATTGGGGGACTAGCGGGGTTGGAGATACGCAGTATTTT
TRBJ1-4,NA,TRBV9,15,many,CASSVAWGGNEKLFF,TGTGCCAGCAGCGTAGCGTGGGGGGGTAATGAAAAACTGTTTTTT
TRBJ1-4,NA,TRBV6-6,15,NA,CASTDRGRGHEKLFF,TGTGCCAGCACTGACCGGGGACGGGGACACGAAAAACTGTTTTTT
TRBJ2-3,TRBD2,TRBV13,17,NA,CASSSRLAGGTTDTQYF,TGTGCCAGCAGCTCACGACTAGCGGGGGGAACCACAGATACGCAGTATTTT
TRBJ2-3,TRBD2,TRBV27,17,NA,CASSSVGRGGRTDTQYF,TGTGCCAGCAGTTCCGTCGGACGGGGGGGCCGCACAGATACGCAGTATTTT
TRBJ2-7,TRBD1,TRBV5-4,14,NA,CASSLQGVSYEQYF,TGTGCCAGCAGCCTGCAGGGGGTCTCCTACGAGCAGTACTTC
TRBJ2-3,NA,TRBV19,13,NA,CASRRGWGSAQYF,TGTGCCAGTAGAAGGGGGTGGGGAAGCGCGCAGTATTTT
TRBJ1-2,NA,TRBV30,14,NA,CAAVYGSVGYGYTF,TGTGCCGCGGTATATGGTTCTGTAGGCTATGGCTACACCTTC
TRBJ1-1,NA,TRBV11-3,13,NA,CASSQTGGTEAFF,TGTGCCAGCAGCCAGACGGGCGGGACTGAAGCTTTCTTT
TRBJ1-1,TRBD1,TRBV18,14,NA,CASSPGRGLAEAFF,TGTGCCAGCTCACCGGGCAGGGGGCTCGCTGAAGCTTTCTTT
TRBJ2-6,NA,TRBV7-2,15,NA,CASSWGSNGANVLTF,TGTGCCAGCAGCTGGGGCAGTAATGGGGCCAACGTCCTGACTTTC
TRBJ2-3,NA,TRBV29-1,13,NA,CSVARFSTDTQYF,TGCAGCGTCGCCAGATTTAGCACAGATACGCAGTATTTT
TRBJ2-5,TRBD2,TRBV27,15,NA,CASRQISGTQETQYF,TGTGCCAGCAGACAAATAAGCGGGACCCAAGAGACCCAGTACTTC
TRBJ1-2,NA,TRBV27,12,NA,CASSLQGYGYTF,TGTGCCAGCAGTTTACAGGGGTATGGCTACACCTTC
TRBJ2-7,TRBD2,TRBV5-1,14,NA,CASSLGTSGQEQYF,TGCGCCAGCAGCTTAGGGACTAGCGGTCAGGAGCAGTACTTC
TRBJ2-3,NA,TRBV6-5,16,NA,CASSYLPPVGTDTQYF,TGTGCCAGCAGTTACTTACCCCCGGTAGGCACAGATACGCAGTATTTT
TRBJ2-7,TRBD2,TRBV4-1,18,NA,CASSQDPRKRGDSYEQYF,TGCGCCAGCAGCCAAGATCCACGAAAGCGGGGGGACTCCTACGAGCAGTACTTC
TRBJ1-6,NA,TRBV5-4,15,NA,CASSYRGGANSPLHF,TGTGCCAGCAGCTATCGGGGGGGTGCCAATTCACCCCTCCACTTT
TRBJ2-2,NA,TRBV4-1,14,NA,CASSLVSNTGELFF,TGCGCCAGCAGCCTCGTGTCGAACACCGGGGAGCTGTTTTTT
TRBJ2-5,NA,TRBV27,15,NA,CASSYSNAGAETQYF,TGTGCCAGCAGTTACTCCAACGCAGGCGCAGAGACCCAGTACTTC
TRBJ1-1,TRBD1,TRBV5-4,14,NA,CASSGGQGRTEAFF,TGTGCCAGCAGCGGCGGACAGGGGAGGACTGAAGCTTTCTTT
TRBJ1-5,NA,TRBV5-4,14,few,CASSSGAGNQPQHF,TGTGCCAGCAGCTCAGGGGCAGGCAATCAGCCCCAGCATTTT
TRBJ1-4,NA,TRBV4-2,16,NA,CASSQSPRGTNEKLFF,TGTGCCAGCAGCCAGAGTCCCAGGGGAACTAATGAAAAACTGTTTTTT
TRBJ2-3,TRBD1,TRBV5-1,14,NA,CASSPGQGTDTQYF,TGCGCCAGCAGCCCTGGACAGGGGACAGATACGCAGTATTTT
TRBJ1-1,NA,TRBV12-3/TRBV12-4,12,NA,CASTRGNTEAFF,TGTGCCAGCACTCGAGGGAACACTGAAGCTTTCTTT
TRBJ1-1,NA,TRBV30,13,NA,CAWDGLSGTEAFF,TGTGCCTGGGACGGTTTATCGGGAACTGAAGCTTTCTTT
TRBJ2-7,TRBD2,TRBV2,17,few,CASSEPQRLAVSYEQYF,TGTGCCAGCAGTGAACCCCAGAGGCTAGCGGTGTCCTACGAGCAGTACTTC